This T cell receptor beta chain is drawn from a study of T-cell reconstitution after alpha-beta-depleted transplantation in children. Unique molecular identifiers featured in how the TCRbeta library was prepared. TCRdb used MiXCR to reprocess the PCR reads, holding one entry per CDR3 protein. The sample includes a few hundred thousand distinct CDR3 sequences, 9.5% to 15% of them seen just once. The CDR3 totals 17 residues. V lost 2 bases to trimming and J lost 5 bases; unmatched junction nucleotides: 7. Germline values: CDR1 LGHNA, CDR2 YSLEER. The chain employs TRBV4-3 and TRBJ2-2; the match to TRBD2 covers 11 bases. The sequence was obtained from a human donor who donated a stem cell graft to a child with combined immunodeficiency. This specimen consisted of PBMCs from the stem cell graft donor, obtained from the stem cell graft. The CDR3 coding sequence is TGCGCCAGCAGCCAACCCTTCATAGCGGGGGGGACCGGGGAGCTGTTTTTT. It translates to CASSQPFIAGGTGELFF.